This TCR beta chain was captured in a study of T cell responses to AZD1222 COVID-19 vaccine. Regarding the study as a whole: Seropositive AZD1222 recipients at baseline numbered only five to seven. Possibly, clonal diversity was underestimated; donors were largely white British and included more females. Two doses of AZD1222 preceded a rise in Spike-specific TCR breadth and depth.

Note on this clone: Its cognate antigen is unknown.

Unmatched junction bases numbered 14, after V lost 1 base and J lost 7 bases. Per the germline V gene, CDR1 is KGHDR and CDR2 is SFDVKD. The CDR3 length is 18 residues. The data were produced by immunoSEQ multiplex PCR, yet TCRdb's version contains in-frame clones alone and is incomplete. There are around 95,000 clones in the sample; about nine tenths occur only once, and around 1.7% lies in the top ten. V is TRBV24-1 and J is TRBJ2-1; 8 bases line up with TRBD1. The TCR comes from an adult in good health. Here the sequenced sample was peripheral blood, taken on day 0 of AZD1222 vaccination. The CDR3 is CATSDFLLDRGSWNEQFF. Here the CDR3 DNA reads TGTGCCACCAGTGATTTCCTTCTCGACAGGGGTAGTTGGAATGAGCAGTTCTTC.